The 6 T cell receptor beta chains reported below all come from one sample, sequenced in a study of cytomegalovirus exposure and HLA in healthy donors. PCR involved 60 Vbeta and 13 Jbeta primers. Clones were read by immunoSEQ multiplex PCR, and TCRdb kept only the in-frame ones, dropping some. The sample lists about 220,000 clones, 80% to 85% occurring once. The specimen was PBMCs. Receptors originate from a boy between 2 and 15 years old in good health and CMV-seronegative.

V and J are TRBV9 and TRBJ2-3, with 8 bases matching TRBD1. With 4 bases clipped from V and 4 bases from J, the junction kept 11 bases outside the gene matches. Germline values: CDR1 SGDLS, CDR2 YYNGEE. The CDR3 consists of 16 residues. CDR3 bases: TGTGCCAGCAGCATCTCCGGGACAGGTCTTTCAGATACGCAGTATTTT. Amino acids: CASSISGTGLSDTQYF.

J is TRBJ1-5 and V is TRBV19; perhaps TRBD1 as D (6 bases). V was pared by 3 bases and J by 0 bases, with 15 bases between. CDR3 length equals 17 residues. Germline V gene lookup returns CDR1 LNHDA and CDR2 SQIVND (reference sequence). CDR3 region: CASSIWDNFYSNQPQHF. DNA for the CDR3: TGTGCCAGTAGTATTTGGGACAACTTCTATAGCAATCAGCCCCAGCATTTT.

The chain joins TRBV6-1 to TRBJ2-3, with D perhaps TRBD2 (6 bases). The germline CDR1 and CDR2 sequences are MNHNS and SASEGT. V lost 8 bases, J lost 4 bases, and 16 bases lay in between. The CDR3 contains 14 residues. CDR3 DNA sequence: TGTGCCAGCGTCTCTAGCGTAGAATCAGATACGCAGTATTTT. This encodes CASVSSVESDTQYF.

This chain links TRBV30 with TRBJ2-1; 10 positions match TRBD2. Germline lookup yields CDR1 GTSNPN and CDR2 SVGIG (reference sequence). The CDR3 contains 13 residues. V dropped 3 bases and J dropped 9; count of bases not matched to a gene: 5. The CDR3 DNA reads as TGTGCCTGGAGCCTACTAGCGGGACGTGAGCAGTTCTTC. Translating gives CAWSLLAGREQFF.

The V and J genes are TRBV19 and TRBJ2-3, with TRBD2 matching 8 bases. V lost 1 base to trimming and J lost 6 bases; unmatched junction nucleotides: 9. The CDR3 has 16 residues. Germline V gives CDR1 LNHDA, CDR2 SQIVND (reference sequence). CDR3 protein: CASSIGAGGAVDTQYF. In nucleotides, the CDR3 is TGTGCCAGTAGTATAGGGGCGGGGGGTGCGGTTGATACGCAGTATTTT.

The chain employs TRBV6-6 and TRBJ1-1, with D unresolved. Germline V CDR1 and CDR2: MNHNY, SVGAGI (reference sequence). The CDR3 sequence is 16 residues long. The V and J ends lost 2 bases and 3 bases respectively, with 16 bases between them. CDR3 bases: TGTGCCAGCAGTTACCCCCCCCCAGGCGGGGACACTGAAGCTTTCTTT. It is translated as CASSYPPPGGDTEAFF.